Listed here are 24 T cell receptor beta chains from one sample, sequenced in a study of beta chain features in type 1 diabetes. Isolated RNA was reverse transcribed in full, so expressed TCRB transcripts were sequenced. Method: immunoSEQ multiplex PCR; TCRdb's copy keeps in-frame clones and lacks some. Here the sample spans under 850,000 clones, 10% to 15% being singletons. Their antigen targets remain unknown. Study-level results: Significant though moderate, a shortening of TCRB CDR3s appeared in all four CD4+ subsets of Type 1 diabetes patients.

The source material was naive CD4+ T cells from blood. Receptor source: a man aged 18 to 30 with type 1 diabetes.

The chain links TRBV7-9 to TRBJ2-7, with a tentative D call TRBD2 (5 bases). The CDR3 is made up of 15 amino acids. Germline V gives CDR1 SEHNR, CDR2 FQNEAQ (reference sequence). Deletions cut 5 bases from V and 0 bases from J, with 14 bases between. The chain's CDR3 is CASSRRGIFSYEQYF. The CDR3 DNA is TGTGCCAGCAGCCGGCGAGGGATTTTCTCCTACGAGCAGTACTTC.

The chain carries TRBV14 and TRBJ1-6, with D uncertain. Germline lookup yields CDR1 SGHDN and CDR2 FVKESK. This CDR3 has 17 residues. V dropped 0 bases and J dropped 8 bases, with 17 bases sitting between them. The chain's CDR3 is CASSQERFRGSDSPLHF. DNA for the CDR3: TGTGCCAGCAGCCAAGAACGCTTCCGGGGATCGGATTCACCCCTCCACTTT.

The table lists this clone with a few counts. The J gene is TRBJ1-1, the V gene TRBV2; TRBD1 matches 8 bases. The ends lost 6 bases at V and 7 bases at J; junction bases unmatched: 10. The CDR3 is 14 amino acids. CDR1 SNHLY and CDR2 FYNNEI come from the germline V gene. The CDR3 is CASRRQGFSDEAFF. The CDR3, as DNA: TGTGCCAGCAGGCGACAGGGGTTCAGCGATGAAGCTTTCTTT.

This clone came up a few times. The CDR3, as DNA: TGTGCCAGCAGTGACTGGGAACAGGTCGATTCACCCCTCCACTTT. Amino acid sequence: CASSDWEQVDSPLHF. This chain uses TRBV6-1 with TRBJ1-6, with D maybe TRBD1 (5 bases). Trimming shortened V by 3 bases and J by 8 bases, and 14 bases separated the two germline ends. The CDR3 runs 15 residues. The germline V gene encodes CDR1 MNHNS and CDR2 SASEGT.

CDR3 in DNA: TGTGCCAGCAGCGTAGGCAGGGAGGGCTACACCTTC. As protein: CASSVGREGYTF. J is TRBJ1-2 and V is TRBV9; D possibly corresponds to TRBD1 (5 bases). CDR3 length: 12 residues. Trimming pared 0 bases from V and 8 bases from J, leaving 8 bases between. Germline CDR1 and CDR2: SGDLS and YYNGEE.

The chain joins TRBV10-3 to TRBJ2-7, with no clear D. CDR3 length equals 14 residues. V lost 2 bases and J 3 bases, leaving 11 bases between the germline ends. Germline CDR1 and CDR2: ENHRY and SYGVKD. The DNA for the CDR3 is TGTGCCATCAGTGAGGGGCTTTGGGACTACGAGCAGTACTTC. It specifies CAISEGLWDYEQYF.

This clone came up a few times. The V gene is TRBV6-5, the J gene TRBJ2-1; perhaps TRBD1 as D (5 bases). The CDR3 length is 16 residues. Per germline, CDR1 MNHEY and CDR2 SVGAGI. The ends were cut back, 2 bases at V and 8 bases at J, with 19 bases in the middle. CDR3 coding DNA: TGTGCCAGCAGTTACGCTAGTAGCCCCAGGGTTTATGAGCAGTTCTTC. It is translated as CASSYASSPRVYEQFF.

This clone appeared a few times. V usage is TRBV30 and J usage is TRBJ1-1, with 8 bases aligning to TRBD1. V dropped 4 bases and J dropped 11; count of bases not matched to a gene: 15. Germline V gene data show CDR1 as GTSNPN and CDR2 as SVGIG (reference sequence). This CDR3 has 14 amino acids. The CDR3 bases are TGTGCCTGGACCCCGGGACAGGCACCCGGTGCGGCTTTCTTT. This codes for CAWTPGQAPGAAFF.

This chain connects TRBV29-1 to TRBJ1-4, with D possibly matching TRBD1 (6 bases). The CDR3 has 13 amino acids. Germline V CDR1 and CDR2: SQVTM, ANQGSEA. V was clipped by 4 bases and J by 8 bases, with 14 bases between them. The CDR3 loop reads CSVAQIGGEKLFF. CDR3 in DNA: TGCAGCGTTGCCCAAATTGGGGGCGAAAAACTGTTTTTT.

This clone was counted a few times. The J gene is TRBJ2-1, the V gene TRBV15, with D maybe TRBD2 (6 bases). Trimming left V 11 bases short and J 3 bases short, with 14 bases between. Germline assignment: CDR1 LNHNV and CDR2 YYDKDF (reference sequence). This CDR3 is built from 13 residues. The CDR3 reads CAAGGEFYNEQFF. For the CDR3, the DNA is TGTGCCGCTGGAGGGGAATTCTACAATGAGCAGTTCTTC.

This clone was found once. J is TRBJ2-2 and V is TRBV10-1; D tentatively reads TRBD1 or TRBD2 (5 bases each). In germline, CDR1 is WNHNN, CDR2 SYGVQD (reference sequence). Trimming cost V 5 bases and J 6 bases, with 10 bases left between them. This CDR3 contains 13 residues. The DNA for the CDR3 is TGCGCCAGCAGTCCCCAGGGAGCCGGGGAGCTGTTTTTT. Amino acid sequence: CASSPQGAGELFF.

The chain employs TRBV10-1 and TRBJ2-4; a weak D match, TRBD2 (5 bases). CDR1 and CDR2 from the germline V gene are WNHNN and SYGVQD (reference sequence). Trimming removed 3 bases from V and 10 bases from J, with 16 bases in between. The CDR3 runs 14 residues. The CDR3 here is CASSERGRSDIQYF. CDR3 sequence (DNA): TGCGCCAGCAGTGAACGGGGTAGATCGGATATTCAGTACTTC.

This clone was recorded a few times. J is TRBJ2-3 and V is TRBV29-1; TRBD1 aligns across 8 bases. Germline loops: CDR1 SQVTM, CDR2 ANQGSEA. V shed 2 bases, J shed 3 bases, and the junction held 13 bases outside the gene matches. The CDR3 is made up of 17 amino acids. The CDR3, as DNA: TGCAGCGTTGAACCGGCGCAGGGGGCGAGTGGAACAGATACGCAGTATTTT. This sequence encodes CSVEPAQGASGTDTQYF.

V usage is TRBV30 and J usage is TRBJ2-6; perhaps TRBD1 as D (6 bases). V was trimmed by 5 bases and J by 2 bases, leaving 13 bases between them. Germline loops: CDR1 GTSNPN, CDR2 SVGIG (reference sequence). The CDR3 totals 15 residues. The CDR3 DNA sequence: TGTGCCTGGGGGAATCCAGGGGCTGGGGCCAACGTCCTGACTTTC. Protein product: CAWGNPGAGANVLTF.

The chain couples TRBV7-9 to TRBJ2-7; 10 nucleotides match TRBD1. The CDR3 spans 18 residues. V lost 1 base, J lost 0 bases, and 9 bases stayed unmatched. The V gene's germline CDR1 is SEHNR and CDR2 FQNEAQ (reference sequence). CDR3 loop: CASSLDPGQGRASYEQYF. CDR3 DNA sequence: TGTGCCAGCAGCTTAGACCCGGGACAGGGGCGGGCCTCCTACGAGCAGTACTTC.

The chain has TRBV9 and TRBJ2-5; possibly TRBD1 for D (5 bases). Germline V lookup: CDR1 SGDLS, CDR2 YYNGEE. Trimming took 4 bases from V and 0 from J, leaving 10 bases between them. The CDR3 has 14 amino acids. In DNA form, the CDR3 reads TGTGCCAGCAGCCCCTGGGGCAACCAAGAGACCCAGTACTTC. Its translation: CASSPWGNQETQYF.

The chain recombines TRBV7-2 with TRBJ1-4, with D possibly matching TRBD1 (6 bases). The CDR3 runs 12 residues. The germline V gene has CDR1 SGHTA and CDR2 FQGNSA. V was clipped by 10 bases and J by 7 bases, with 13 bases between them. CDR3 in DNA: TGTGCCACCGCACAGGGATTTGAAAAACTGTTTTTT. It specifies CATAQGFEKLFF.

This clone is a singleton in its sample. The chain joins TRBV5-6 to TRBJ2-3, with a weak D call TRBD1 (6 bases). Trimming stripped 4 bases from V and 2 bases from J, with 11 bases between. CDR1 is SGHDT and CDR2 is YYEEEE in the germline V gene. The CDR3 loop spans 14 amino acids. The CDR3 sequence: CASSAGQLTDTQYF. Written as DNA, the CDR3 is TGTGCCAGCAGCGCCGGACAGCTCACAGATACGCAGTATTTT. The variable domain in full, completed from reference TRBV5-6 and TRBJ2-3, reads DAGVTQSPTHLIKTRGQQVTLRCSPKSGHDTVSWYQQALGQGPQFIFQYYEEEERQRGNFPDRFSGHQFPNYSSELNVNALLLGDSALYLCASSAGQLTDTQYFGPGTRLTVL.

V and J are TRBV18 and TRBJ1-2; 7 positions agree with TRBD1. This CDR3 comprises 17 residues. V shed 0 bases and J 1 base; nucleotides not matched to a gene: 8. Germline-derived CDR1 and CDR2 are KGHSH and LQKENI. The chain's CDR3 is CASSPPPGQPHNYGYTF. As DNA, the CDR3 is TGTGCCAGCTCACCACCTCCGGGACAGCCCCATAACTATGGCTACACCTTC.

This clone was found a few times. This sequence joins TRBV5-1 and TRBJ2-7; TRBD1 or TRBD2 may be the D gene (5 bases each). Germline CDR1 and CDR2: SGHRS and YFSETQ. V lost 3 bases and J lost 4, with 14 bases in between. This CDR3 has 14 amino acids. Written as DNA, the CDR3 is TGCGCCAGCAGCTATACGACAGAGGGGTACGAGCAGTACTTC. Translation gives CASSYTTEGYEQYF.

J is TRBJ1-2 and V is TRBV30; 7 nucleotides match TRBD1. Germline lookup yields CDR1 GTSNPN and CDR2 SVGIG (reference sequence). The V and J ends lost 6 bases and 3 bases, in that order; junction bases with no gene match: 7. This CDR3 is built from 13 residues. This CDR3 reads CACQEGAHYGYTF. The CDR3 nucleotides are TGTGCCTGCCAAGAGGGGGCTCACTATGGCTACACCTTC.

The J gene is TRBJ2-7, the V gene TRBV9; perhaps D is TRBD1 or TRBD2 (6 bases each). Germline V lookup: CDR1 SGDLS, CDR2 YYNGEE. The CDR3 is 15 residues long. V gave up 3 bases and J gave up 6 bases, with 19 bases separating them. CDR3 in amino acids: CASSAGRRDIGEQYF. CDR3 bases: TGTGCCAGCAGCGCAGGTCGGAGGGACATCGGCGAGCAGTACTTC.

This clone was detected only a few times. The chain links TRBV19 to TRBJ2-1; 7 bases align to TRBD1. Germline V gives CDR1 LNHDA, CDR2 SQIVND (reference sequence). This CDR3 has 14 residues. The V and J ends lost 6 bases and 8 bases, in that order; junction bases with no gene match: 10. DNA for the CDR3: TGTGCCAGTAGAGGGACAGCGAAGGTCTATGAGCAGTTCTTC. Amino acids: CASRGTAKVYEQFF.

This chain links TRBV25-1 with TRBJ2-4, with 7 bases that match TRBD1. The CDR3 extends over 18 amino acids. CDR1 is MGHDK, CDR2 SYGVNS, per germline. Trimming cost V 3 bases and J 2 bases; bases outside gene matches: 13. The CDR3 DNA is TGTGCCAGCAGTGATGACCACAGGGGCGCGTCAACCAAAAACATTCAGTACTTC. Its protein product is CASSDDHRGASTKNIQYF.